The T cell receptor (beta chain) described here comes from a study of graft-versus-host responses after intestinal transplantation. About the study: For around three years after anti-thymocyte globulin induction, all recipients took tacrolimus and steroids. Regarding the study as a whole: Where graft-donor T cell macrochimerism was present, patients had high graft-versus-host to host-versus-graft clonal ratios in allografts. Recipient marrow held GvH clones, some first seen in ileum or blood.

The data were produced by immunoSEQ multiplex PCR, yet TCRdb's version contains in-frame clones alone and is incomplete. The repertoire consists of roughly 90,000 clones, with approximately 90% occurring once and the leading ten covering 0.3% to 0.45%. CDR3 size: 12 residues. The V segment lost 10 bases and the J segment 4 bases; nucleotides outside the gene matches: 3. Germline CDR1 and CDR2: SNHLY and FYNNEI. Points on this clone: Its specificity is not known.

The sequence was collected from a human donor who was the organ donor for an intestinal transplant. The V and J genes are TRBV2 and TRBJ1-5; 8 positions match TRBD1. Sequencing was performed on unstimulated CD4+ T cells sorted from spleen or lymph node cells, taken before transplant. The CDR3 sequence is CATTGGNQPQHF. CDR3 nucleotide sequence: TGTGCCACCACAGGGGGGAATCAGCCCCAGCATTTT.